This TCR beta chain was captured in a study of control samples from healthy donors and cancer patients. TCRdb's copy holds only in-frame clones and misses some; the assay was immunoSEQ multiplex PCR. The sample shows 130,000 or so clones, approximately 89% of them seen only once. The CDR3 extends over 14 amino acids. The germline gives CDR1 MDHEN, CDR2 SYDVKM. V shed 1 base, J shed 3 bases, and the junction held 0 bases outside the gene matches. The TCR comes from a man in his fifties or sixties with head and neck cancer. The chain employs TRBV28 and TRBJ2-1; 7 positions match TRBD2. Sequenced input: PBMCs. CDR3 sequence (DNA): TGTGCCAGCAGTTTATCGGGGGGCTACAATGAGCAGTTCTTC. Protein product: CASSLSGGYNEQFF.